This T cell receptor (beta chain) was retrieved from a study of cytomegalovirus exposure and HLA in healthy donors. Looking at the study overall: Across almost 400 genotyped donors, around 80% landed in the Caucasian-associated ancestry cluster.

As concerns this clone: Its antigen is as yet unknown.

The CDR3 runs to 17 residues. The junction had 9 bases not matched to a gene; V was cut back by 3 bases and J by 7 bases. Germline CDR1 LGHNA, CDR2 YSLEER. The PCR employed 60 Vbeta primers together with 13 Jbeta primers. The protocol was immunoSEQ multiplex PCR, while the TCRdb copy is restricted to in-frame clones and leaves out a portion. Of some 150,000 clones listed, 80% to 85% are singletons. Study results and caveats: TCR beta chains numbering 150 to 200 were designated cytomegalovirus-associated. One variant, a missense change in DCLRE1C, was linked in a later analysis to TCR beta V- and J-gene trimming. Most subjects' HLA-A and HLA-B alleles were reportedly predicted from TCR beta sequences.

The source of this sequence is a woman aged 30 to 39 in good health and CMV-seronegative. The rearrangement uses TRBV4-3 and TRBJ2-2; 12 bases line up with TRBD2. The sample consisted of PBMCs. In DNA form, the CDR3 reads TGCGCCAGCAGCCAGGCAACTAGCGGGGGGTTTCACGGGGAGCTGTTTTTT. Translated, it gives CASSQATSGGFHGELFF.